Reported below is one TCR beta chain. Its antigen is currently unknown. Autoimmune disease history or systemic immunosuppression meant exclusion. This entry belongs to a study of OX40 agonist ivuxolimab in advanced cancers. The overall study: The patients received agonistic anti-OX40 (CD134) antibody ivuxolimab.

Study outcomes and limitations: The study found among the lowest clonal expansion in partial responders at 0.1-3.0 mg/kg. Clonal expansion from baseline to week 6 occurred in both CD4+ and CD8+ T cells.

CDR3 length equals 15 residues. The V end was cut by 5 bases, the J end by 2 bases, with 15 bases between. The germline gives CDR1 PRHDT, CDR2 FYEKMQ (reference sequence). Sequencing was performed with immunoSEQ multiplex PCR; in TCRdb, only in-frame clones are kept and a portion is missing. This sample has 55,000 to 80,000 clones, with approximately 81% found just once. The sample consisted of CD4+ or CD8+ T cells sorted from blood, taken in a trial of the OX40 agonist ivuxolimab. The rearrangement joins TRBV13 to TRBJ1-2; D is ambiguous. This TCR derives from an adult with an advanced solid tumor such as melanoma, head and neck, liver or kidney cancer. This chain's CDR3 is CASSPRVIFNYGYTF. CDR3 DNA: TGTGCCAGCAGCCCTCGAGTGATATTCAACTATGGCTACACCTTC.